A single sample gave rise to the 13 T cell receptor beta chains below, sequenced in a study of cytomegalovirus exposure and HLA in healthy donors. 13 Jbeta primers and 60 Vbeta primers were used for the PCR. Sequencing was performed with immunoSEQ multiplex PCR; in TCRdb, only in-frame clones are kept and a portion is missing. Among about 85,000 clones listed, approximately 80% were seen once. The sequenced sample consisted of PBMCs. These receptors came from a woman between 45 and 60 years old in good health and CMV-seropositive.

The chain carries TRBV30 and TRBJ1-2, with 7 bases that match TRBD1. After removal of 5 bases from V and 5 bases from J, the junction contained 8 bases not matched to a gene. CDR1 and CDR2 (germline): GTSNPN, SVGIG (reference sequence). The CDR3 sequence is 13 residues long. Written as DNA, the CDR3 is TGTGCCTGGGTTGGACAGGAGAGATATGGCTACACCTTC. This codes for CAWVGQERYGYTF.

The chain is built from TRBV5-1 and TRBJ1-6, with D possibly being TRBD1 (6 bases). The CDR3 spans 16 residues. The V gene's germline CDR1 is SGHRS and CDR2 YFSETQ. V was clipped by 4 bases and J by 9 bases, with 20 bases between them. The CDR3 sequence is CASSPTGPHGGSPLHF. In DNA, the CDR3 is TGCGCCAGCAGCCCTACAGGGCCTCACGGTGGTTCACCCCTCCACTTT.

This chain uses TRBV19 with TRBJ1-2; 9 bases map to TRBD1. The ends lost 5 bases at V and 3 bases at J; junction bases unmatched: 4. CDR1 LNHDA and CDR2 SQIVND come from the germline V gene (reference sequence). The CDR3 totals 14 residues. The CDR3 bases are TGTGCCAGTAGTGAATGGGACAGGGACTATGGCTACACCTTC. It specifies CASSEWDRDYGYTF.

This clone has only one observation. The chain carries TRBV7-9 and TRBJ1-6; unclear D gene. The germline CDR1 and CDR2 sequences are SEHNR and FQNEAQ (reference sequence). V gave up 0 bases and J gave up 9 bases, with 3 bases separating them. The CDR3 is made up of 12 amino acids. CDR3 DNA: TGTGCCAGCAGCTTAGCCCTTTCACCCCTCCACTTT. It codes for CASSLALSPLHF.

The V call is TRBV30, the J call TRBJ1-6; 7 bases match TRBD1. V lost 8 bases and J lost 6; bases outside the gene matches: 4. The CDR3 spans 12 residues. Germline CDR1 is GTSNPN and CDR2 is SVGIG (reference sequence). The CDR3 DNA follows: TGTGCCGAGGGGGCAACTAATTCACCCCTCCACTTT. Its translation is CAEGATNSPLHF.

This chain connects TRBV19 to TRBJ1-5; no clear D. The germline V gene has CDR1 LNHDA and CDR2 SQIVND (reference sequence). This CDR3 comprises 13 residues. V was shortened by 7 bases and J by 4 bases, with 11 bases between the two germline ends. In nucleotides, the CDR3 is TGTGCCAGTACCGGGGTAGGGAATCAGCCCCAGCATTTT. Translated, it gives CASTGVGNQPQHF.

The chain couples TRBV27 to TRBJ2-2, with D maybe TRBD1 (6 bases). Germline loops: CDR1 MNHEY, CDR2 SMNVEV (reference sequence). The CDR3 runs 16 residues. With 5 bases removed from V and 0 bases from J, the gap between germline ends came to 13 bases. CDR3 DNA sequence: TGTGCCAGCAGTCCCAGGGGACCGGCGAACACCGGGGAGCTGTTTTTT. It codes for CASSPRGPANTGELFF.

The chain combines TRBV5-5 with TRBJ1-6; D unresolved. V lost 0 bases and J 2 bases, leaving 12 bases between the germline ends. The CDR3 extends over 17 amino acids. Germline CDR1 SGHKS, CDR2 YYEKEE (reference sequence). CDR3 sequence: CASSLETLDPYNSPLHF. In nucleotides, the CDR3 is TGTGCCAGCAGCTTGGAAACCCTAGACCCCTATAATTCACCCCTCCACTTT.

This clone was seen a few times. This rearrangement joins TRBV7-2 to TRBJ1-1, with D unclear. V was cut by 1 base and J by 0 bases, with 12 bases left in between. Germline V gives CDR1 SGHTA, CDR2 FQGNSA. This CDR3 spans 16 amino acids. CDR3 amino acids: CASSLGPRPMNTEAFF. CDR3 coding DNA: TGTGCCAGCAGCTTAGGCCCCAGGCCTATGAACACTGAAGCTTTCTTT.

The chain uses TRBV7-6 and TRBJ2-1, with D unclear. This CDR3 is built from 14 residues. Per the germline V gene, CDR1 is SGHVS and CDR2 is FNYEAQ. The V end lost 1 base, the J end lost 0 bases, and 4 bases lay between the germline ends. The chain's CDR3 is CASSLDSSYNEQFF. The CDR3 DNA sequence: TGTGCCAGCAGCTTAGACAGCTCCTACAATGAGCAGTTCTTC.

This chain connects TRBV29-1 to TRBJ2-3; the D gene is possibly TRBD2 (7 bases). The CDR3 loop spans 16 amino acids. V gave up 0 bases and J gave up 2 bases, with 15 bases separating them. Germline-derived CDR1 and CDR2 are SQVTM and ANQGSEA. CDR3 DNA: TGCAGCGTTGAAGATGGGGGGGCGCGATCCACAGATACGCAGTATTTT. Protein sequence: CSVEDGGARSTDTQYF.

By proportion, this clone is medium-sized. The chain couples TRBV6-1 to TRBJ1-5, with 8 bases aligning to TRBD1. The CDR3 spans 15 residues. V lost 4 bases and J lost 6; bases outside the gene matches: 8. Germline CDR1 and CDR2: MNHNS and SASEGT. The CDR3 region has the DNA TGTGCCAGCAGTGCAATAGGACAGGGAGGTCAGCCCCAGCATTTT. It encodes CASSAIGQGGQPQHF.

This chain uses TRBV5-5 with TRBJ2-3; TRBD1 matches at 9 bases. CDR1 and CDR2 from the germline V gene are SGHKS and YYEKEE (reference sequence). Germline trimming cut 4 bases from V and 5 bases from J; bases unmatched to any gene: 17. This CDR3 spans 18 amino acids. In nucleotides, the CDR3 is TGTGCCAGCAGCATAGGGACAGGGAAGTCAACACGATTAGATACGCAGTATTTT. Protein sequence: CASSIGTGKSTRLDTQYF.